This T cell receptor (beta chain) was sequenced during a study of blood T cell repertoires in COVID-19. The wider study: T cells, B-cell-depleted T cells, or PBMCs provided the cDNA or gDNA that served as material.

The V gene's germline CDR1 is SGHRS and CDR2 YFSETQ. This CDR3 has 20 amino acids. Unmatched junction bases numbered 21, after V lost 4 bases and J lost 2 bases. Authors' data handling: For nucleated cells, counts were estimated from reference gene primer amplification. The repertoire was sequenced with immunoSEQ multiplex PCR; TCRdb's copy has only in-frame clones and lacks some. That table is the source of V, J and clone size, and D and trimming were worked out from the DNA. The repertoire holds roughly 190,000 clones, with 80% to 85% as singletons. The V gene is TRBV5-1, the J gene TRBJ2-7, with 10 bases that match TRBD2. The clonotype was recovered from a woman aged 40 to 50 with acute or convalescent COVID-19. Sequencing used peripheral blood. The CDR3 bases are TGCGCCAGCAGCGGGAGATACTGGACTAGCGGATCCCTGGGGGCCTACGAGCAGTACTTC. Its translation: CASSGRYWTSGSLGAYEQYF.